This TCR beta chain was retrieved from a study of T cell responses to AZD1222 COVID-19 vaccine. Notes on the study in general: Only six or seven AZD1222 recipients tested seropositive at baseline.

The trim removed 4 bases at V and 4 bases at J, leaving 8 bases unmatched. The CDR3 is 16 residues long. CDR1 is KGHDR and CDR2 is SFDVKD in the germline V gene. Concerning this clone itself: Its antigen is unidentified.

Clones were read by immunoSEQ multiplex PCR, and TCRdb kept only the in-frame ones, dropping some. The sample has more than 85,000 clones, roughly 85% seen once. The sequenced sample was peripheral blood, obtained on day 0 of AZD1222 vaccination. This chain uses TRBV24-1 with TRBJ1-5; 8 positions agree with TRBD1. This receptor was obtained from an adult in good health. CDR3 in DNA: TGTGCCACCAGTGAGACAACAGGGGGTTGGAATCAGCCCCAGCATTTT. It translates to CATSETTGGWNQPQHF.